What follows are 30 T cell receptor beta chains derived from one specimen sequenced in a study of ipilimumab plus nivolumab after autologous stem cell transplantation. Some clones are missing from TCRdb's copy, which holds only in-frame ones; the method was immunoSEQ multiplex PCR. The sample lists some 87,000 clones; over 80% were seen once. This specimen consisted of PBMCs, obtained in a trial of ipilimumab plus nivolumab as post-transplant consolidation. These receptors originate from a male donor with diffuse large B-cell lymphoma.

The rearrangement uses TRBV6-5 and TRBJ2-2, with D perhaps matching TRBD2 (5 bases). Trimming took 4 bases from V and 5 from J, leaving 8 bases between them. CDR3 length equals 13 residues. CDR1 is MNHEY and CDR2 is SVGAGI in the germline V gene. This CDR3 reads CASSSGGTGELFF. Written as DNA, the CDR3 is TGTGCCAGCAGTTCCGGCGGGACCGGGGAGCTGTTTTTT.

The chain uses TRBV5-1 and TRBJ2-2; D assignment may be TRBD1 or TRBD2 (6 bases each). V was cut by 2 bases and J by 4 bases, with 12 bases left in between. From germline, CDR1 is SGHRS and CDR2 YFSETQ. CDR3 length equals 15 residues. CDR3 amino acids: CASSFGRGGTGELFF. The CDR3 bases are TGCGCCAGCAGCTTCGGCAGGGGAGGCACCGGGGAGCTGTTTTTT.

The chain couples TRBV6-9 to TRBJ2-1; 8 bases are shared with TRBD2. With V trimmed by 0 bases and J by 5 bases, 6 bases remained unmatched. The germline gives CDR1 MNHGY, CDR2 SVAAGI. CDR3 length: 16 amino acids. The CDR3 is CASSYSSGLVHNEQFF. In DNA, the CDR3 is TGTGCCAGCAGTTATTCGTCGGGACTAGTTCACAATGAGCAGTTCTTC.

The genes are TRBV11-2 and TRBJ1-2; a weak D match, TRBD1 (5 bases). The CDR3 length is 14 residues. CDR1 and CDR2 (germline): SGHAT, FQNNGV. With 5 bases removed from V and 4 bases from J, the gap between germline ends came to 14 bases. The CDR3 here is CASSPTGTRYGYTF. CDR3 DNA: TGTGCCAGCAGCCCTACCGGGACCCGCTATGGCTACACCTTC.

V gene TRBV6-5 combines with J gene TRBJ1-1; no clear D. With 4 bases removed from V and 4 bases from J, the gap between germline ends came to 10 bases. The CDR3 has 13 amino acids. Germline V lookup: CDR1 MNHEY, CDR2 SVGAGI. DNA for the CDR3: TGTGCCAGCAGTTTCGGGTCGGGCACTGAAGCTTTCTTT. Translated: CASSFGSGTEAFF.

The chain is built from TRBV6-1 and TRBJ2-3; 7 bases map to TRBD2. Losses at the gene ends were 5 bases for V and 0 bases for J; bases not matched to a gene: 5. In germline, CDR1 is MNHNS, CDR2 SASEGT. The CDR3 extends over 15 amino acids. The DNA of the CDR3 is TGTGCCAGCAGTTCGGGGGGTACCAGCACAGATACGCAGTATTTT. This encodes CASSSGGTSTDTQYF.

This clone has more than one count but fewer than ten. The chain uses TRBV4-2 and TRBJ2-1; D is perhaps TRBD2 (6 bases). V lost 0 bases and J lost 9, with 12 bases in between. In germline, CDR1 is LGHNA, CDR2 YNFKEQ. The CDR3 covers 14 residues. The chain's CDR3 is CASSQELTGLEQFF. DNA of the CDR3: TGTGCCAGCAGCCAAGAACTTACGGGACTTGAGCAGTTCTTC.

This clone was detected only a few times. This rearrangement joins TRBV5-4 to TRBJ1-1; D uncertain. The CDR3 extends over 11 amino acids. Germline CDR1 SGHNT, CDR2 YYREEE (reference sequence). Trimming shortened V by 3 bases and J by 7 bases, and 7 bases separated the two germline ends. The DNA for the CDR3 is TGTGCCAGCAGCTCTAACCTTGAAGCTTTCTTT. Protein: CASSSNLEAFF.

This clone was seen a single time. V gene TRBV10-1 combines with J gene TRBJ1-5, with unresolved D. CDR3 size: 16 residues. Trimming left V 1 base short and J 0 bases short, with 10 bases between. Per germline, CDR1 WNHNN and CDR2 SYGVQD (reference sequence). The CDR3 sequence is CASSEFSDPSNQPQHF. The CDR3 DNA reads as TGCGCCAGCAGTGAGTTTTCCGACCCTAGCAATCAGCCCCAGCATTTT.

This clone was seen a handful of times. The chain recombines TRBV5-1 with TRBJ2-1, with 7 bases that match TRBD2. The germline V gene has CDR1 SGHRS and CDR2 YFSETQ. Trimming cost V 5 bases and J 8 bases; bases outside gene matches: 10. CDR3 size: 14 residues. The CDR3 coding sequence is TGCGCCAGCAGGGGGGACTACCAACATGATGAGCAGTTCTTC. It specifies CASRGDYQHDEQFF.

The CDR3 sequence is CATGHMGTSNSPLHF. The CDR3 DNA follows: TGTGCCACCGGGCATATGGGAACCTCTAATTCACCCCTCCACTTT. The chain couples TRBV6-1 to TRBJ1-6; D ambiguous. CDR1 is MNHNS and CDR2 is SASEGT in the germline V gene. CDR3 size: 15 residues. V lost 10 bases to trimming and J lost 6 bases, with 19 bases between them.

In its sample, this clone was seen once. This sequence joins TRBV2 and TRBJ1-5, with D perhaps matching TRBD1 (6 bases). V was cut by 7 bases and J by 6 bases, with 16 bases left in between. Germline values: CDR1 SNHLY, CDR2 FYNNEI. This CDR3 has 14 amino acids. The CDR3 region has the DNA TGTGCCAGCACCAGGGGCGGGGTTGGTCAGCCCCAGCATTTT. Its protein product is CASTRGGVGQPQHF. Full variable domain (rest looked up from reference TRBV2 and TRBJ1-5): EPEVTQTPSHQVTQMGQEVILRCVPISNHLYFYWYRQILGQKVEFLVSFYNNEISEKSEIFDDQFSVERPDGSNFTLKIRSTKLEDSAMYFCASTRGGVGQPQHFGDGTRLSIL.

The chain links TRBV29-1 to TRBJ2-1; D unresolved. The V end lost 6 bases, the J end lost 9 bases, and 21 bases lay between the germline ends. The CDR3 has 14 amino acids. The germline V gene has CDR1 SQVTM and CDR2 ANQGSEA. The CDR3 DNA sequence: TGCAGCGTCCAACAATCGAGGTGGTCCAGTGAGCAGTTCTTC. It encodes CSVQQSRWSSEQFF.

This chain uses TRBV9 with TRBJ2-1; the D is unclear. This CDR3 has 13 amino acids. Looked up from germline, CDR1 is SGDLS and CDR2 is YYNGEE. Trimming cost V 0 bases and J 5 bases, with 6 bases left between them. The CDR3 sequence is CASSVGANNEQFF. The CDR3 DNA reads TGTGCCAGCAGCGTAGGGGCGAACAATGAGCAGTTCTTC.

The rearrangement uses TRBV19 and TRBJ2-1, with D possibly matching TRBD1 (5 bases). This CDR3 comprises 15 residues. Germline CDR1 LNHDA, CDR2 SQIVND (reference sequence). The ends were cut back, 4 bases at V and 1 base at J, with 11 bases in the middle. This CDR3 reads CASSRAGQSYNEQFF. Written as DNA, the CDR3 is TGTGCCAGTAGTAGGGCAGGGCAGTCCTACAATGAGCAGTTCTTC.

The rearrangement links TRBV9 to TRBJ2-5; TRBD1 agrees at 7 bases. This CDR3 has 13 residues. Germline loops: CDR1 SGDLS, CDR2 YYNGEE. Germline trimming cut 4 bases from V and 1 base from J; bases unmatched to any gene: 1. CDR3 coding DNA: TGTGCCAGCAGCTGGACAGGCCAAGAGACCCAGTACTTC. This encodes CASSWTGQETQYF. The whole variable domain, remainder taken from reference TRBV9 and TRBJ2-5, is DSGVTQTPKHLITATGQRVTLRCSPRSGDLSVYWYQQSLDQGLQFLIQYYNGEERAKGNILERFSAQQFPDLHSELNLSSLELGDSALYFCASSWTGQETQYFGPGTRLLVL.

V and J are TRBV7-9 and TRBJ1-2; TRBD1 might be the D (6 bases). V shed 3 bases and J shed 6 bases, with 8 bases lying between them. Germline CDR1 SEHNR, CDR2 FQNEAQ (reference sequence). The CDR3 length is 12 residues. CDR3 sequence reads: CASSFRGHGYTF. In DNA form, the CDR3 reads TGTGCCAGCAGCTTCAGGGGACATGGCTACACCTTC. Full variable domain (missing parts from reference TRBV7-9 and TRBJ1-2): DTGVSQNPRHKITKRGQNVTFRCDPISEHNRLYWYRQTLGQGPEFLTYFQNEAQLEKSRLLSDRFSAERPKGSFSTLEIQRTEQGDSAMYLCASSFRGHGYTFGSGTRLTVV.

The gene calls are TRBV2 and TRBJ1-1; D possibly corresponds to TRBD1 (5 bases). V lost 8 bases and J 7 bases, leaving 23 bases between the germline ends. The CDR3 is made up of 15 amino acids. Germline-derived CDR1 and CDR2 are SNHLY and FYNNEI. The CDR3 nucleotides are TGTGCCAGCGAGCGTGGTGGGGGACGGACCGATGAAGCTTTCTTT. Translating gives CASERGGGRTDEAFF.

The rearrangement uses TRBV7-6 and TRBJ2-3; possible D gene TRBD1, 5 bases. Germline-derived CDR1 and CDR2 are SGHVS and FNYEAQ. V was clipped by 5 bases and J by 4 bases, with 22 bases between them. The CDR3 consists of 17 residues. The CDR3 loop is CASSAVARVFRADTQYF. CDR3 in DNA: TGTGCCAGCAGCGCAGTAGCCAGGGTCTTTAGGGCAGATACGCAGTATTTT.

A note on this clone: Other nucleotide sequences in the sample specify the same CDR3. This chain connects TRBV12-5 to TRBJ2-3; the match to TRBD2 covers 9 bases. This CDR3 comprises 13 residues. Trimming took 9 bases from V and 3 from J; bases not matched to a gene: 4. Germline CDR1 LGHNT, CDR2 FRNRAP. CDR3 residues: CASLRGGTDTQYF. CDR3 nucleotide sequence: TGTGCTAGCTTGCGGGGGGGGACAGATACGCAGTATTTT. The whole variable domain, remainder taken from reference TRBV12-5 and TRBJ2-3, is DARVTQTPRHKVTEMGQEVTMRCQPILGHNTVFWYRQTMMQGLELLAYFRNRAPLDDSGMPKDRFSAEMPDATLATLKIQPSEPRDSAVYFCASLRGGTDTQYFGPGTRLTVL.

There are a few counts of this clone. In the same sample, other DNA sequences code for this CDR3. The genes are TRBV19 and TRBJ1-2; TRBD1 matches at 11 bases. Losses at the gene ends were 6 bases for V and 3 bases for J; bases not matched to a gene: 6. The V gene's germline CDR1 is LNHDA and CDR2 SQIVND (reference sequence). This CDR3 contains 15 residues. The CDR3 reads CASRLGQGAYYGYTF. DNA of the CDR3: TGTGCCAGTAGACTCGGACAGGGGGCGTACTATGGCTACACCTTC. Using reference TRBV19 and TRBJ1-2 for the parts outside the CDR3, the full variable domain is DGGITQSPKYLFRKEGQNVTLSCEQNLNHDAMYWYRQDPGQGLRLIYYSQIVNDFQKGDIAEGYSVSREKKESFPLTVTSAQKNPTAFYLCASRLGQGAYYGYTFGSGTRLTVV.

The chain combines TRBV12-2 with TRBJ2-1; TRBD2, the table's D call, was not compared with the DNA. TRBV12-2 is an annotated pseudogene. CDR3 length: 14 amino acids. CDR3 loop: CASRQVRGDNEQFF. The CDR3 bases are TGTGCAAGTCGCCAGGTTCGGGGAGACAATGAGCAGTTCTTC.

The CDR3 DNA reads as TGTGCCAGCAGCCAAGACCGGACAGCCATCATCGGCTACACCTTC. Residues: CASSQDRTAIIGYTF. This sequence joins TRBV4-2 and TRBJ1-2; D perhaps matches TRBD1 (6 bases). This CDR3 spans 15 amino acids. Germline V gives CDR1 LGHNA, CDR2 YNFKEQ. V shed 0 bases and J shed 8 bases, with 16 bases lying between them.

The chain couples TRBV25-1 to TRBJ1-6; tentatively, D is TRBD1 (5 bases). The CDR3 is 16 amino acids. Deletions cut 2 bases from V and 5 bases from J, with 13 bases between. CDR1 and CDR2 from the germline V gene are MGHDK and SYGVNS. Written as DNA, the CDR3 is TGTGCCAGCAGTGAACGTGTGAGGGGCGATAATTCACCCCTCCACTTT. This translates into CASSERVRGDNSPLHF.

This clone showed up just once. The V gene is TRBV6-5, the J gene TRBJ1-5; D is perhaps TRBD1 (5 bases). Trimming removed 6 bases at V and 4 bases at J, with 13 bases between. The CDR3 spans 14 residues. Germline V gene data show CDR1 as MNHEY and CDR2 as SVGAGI. The CDR3 region has the DNA TGTGCCAGCAGAGGGTCGAGGGGAAATCAGCCCCAGCATTTT. It yields the protein CASRGSRGNQPQHF.

The V gene is TRBV11-2, the J gene TRBJ2-5; D is uncertain. CDR1 and CDR2 (germline): SGHAT, FQNNGV. The CDR3 has 11 residues. Trimming took off 4 bases at V and 4 bases at J, with 4 bases between the two ends. The CDR3 protein is CASSYGETQYF. The CDR3 DNA reads TGTGCCAGCAGCTATGGAGAGACCCAGTACTTC.

V is TRBV5-5 and J is TRBJ2-5; TRBD1 matches at 11 bases. The germline CDR1 and CDR2 sequences are SGHKS and YYEKEE (reference sequence). The ends lost 2 bases at V and 1 base at J; junction bases unmatched: 1. This CDR3 has 15 amino acids. The CDR3 loop reads CASSFGTGGQETQYF. CDR3 coding DNA: TGTGCCAGCAGCTTCGGGACAGGGGGCCAAGAGACCCAGTACTTC.

The chain is built from TRBV5-4 and TRBJ2-3; D is perhaps TRBD2 (5 bases). This CDR3 region has 15 residues. Trimming shortened V by 0 bases and J by 4 bases, and 12 bases separated the two germline ends. The germline V gene encodes CDR1 SGHNT and CDR2 YYREEE (reference sequence). The CDR3 reads CASSLGLAPPDTQYF. CDR3 DNA sequence: TGTGCCAGCAGCTTGGGGCTAGCACCCCCAGATACGCAGTATTTT. Filled out from reference TRBV5-4 and TRBJ2-3, the complete variable domain reads ETGVTQSPTHLIKTRGQQVTLRCSSQSGHNTVSWYQQALGQGPQFIFQYYREEENGRGNFPPRFSGLQFPNYSSELNVNALELDDSALYLCASSLGLAPPDTQYFGPGTRLTVL.

The J gene is TRBJ2-7, the V gene TRBV4-1, with D possibly TRBD1 on 6 matching bases. Looked up from germline, CDR1 is MGHRA and CDR2 is YSYEKL. The CDR3 loop spans 15 amino acids. V was clipped by 2 bases and J by 3 bases, with 14 bases between them. Here the CDR3 DNA reads TGCGCCAGCAGCCAAAGAAATCAGGGGAGCTACGAGCAGTACTTC. Amino acids: CASSQRNQGSYEQYF.

V usage is TRBV10-2 and J usage is TRBJ2-7; D unresolved. The CDR3 is 14 amino acids. The germline V gene has CDR1 WSHSY and CDR2 SAAADI. The V end lost 6 bases, the J end lost 6 bases, and 18 bases lay between the germline ends. CDR3 residues: CASRMDGTWGEQYF. In DNA, the CDR3 is TGCGCCAGCAGGATGGACGGTACTTGGGGCGAGCAGTACTTC.